The clone carrying this TCR beta chain was seen a few times. Antigen unknown. This sample is drawn from a study of CD8 T cells in ankylosing spondylitis. Points from the study as a whole: According to the report, clones linked to the disease were significantly enriched in matched synovial fluid samples taken from ankylosing spondylitis patients. Among TCR beta sequences, a motif of roughly 8 highly homologous variants appeared characteristic of ankylosing spondylitis blood. Disease-linked clones bore a CD8+ phenotype, appearing relatively rarely in peripheral blood.

Making use of molecular barcodes, quantitative 5'-RACE generated TCR beta libraries. TCRdb processed the 5' RACE reads anew with MiXCR; each CDR3 protein has one entry. Here the sample spans 470,000 or so distinct CDR3 sequences, roughly a quarter being singletons. Sequences were obtained from blood, either unsorted or a sorted T cell fraction (not recorded which). The sequence derives from a male donor with ankylosing spondylitis.

CDR3 coding DNA: TGCGCCAGCAGCTTAGGGGACAGGGCGATCAACGAGCAGTACTTC. Translating it yields CASSLGDRAINEQYF. The chain combines TRBV5-1 with TRBJ2-7; 9 bases match TRBD1. This CDR3 has 15 residues. CDR1 SGHRS and CDR2 YFSETQ come from the germline V gene. Trimming removed 2 bases from V and 5 bases from J; junction bases left unmatched: 8. The variable domain in full, completed from reference TRBV5-1 and TRBJ2-7, reads KAGVTQTPRYLIKTRGQQVTLSCSPISGHRSVSWYQQTPGQGLQFLFEYFSETQRNKGNFPGRFSGRQFSNSRSEMNVSTLELGDSALYLCASSLGDRAINEQYFGPGTRLTVT.